These 18 T cell receptor beta chains were sequenced from one sample in a study of identical twins. TCRdb re-called the 5' RACE reads with MiXCR, one entry per CDR3 protein. The sample has about 150,000 distinct CDR3 sequences, under 4.5% seen once. The specimen sequenced was memory T cells sorted from blood. The origin of the receptors is a man aged 18 to 30 in good health.

This clonotype was counted many times. The chain links TRBV6-1 to TRBJ2-1; 12 bases align to TRBD1. The CDR3 totals 15 residues. Germline assignment: CDR1 MNHNS and CDR2 SASEGT. With V trimmed by 4 bases and J by 9 bases, 7 bases remained unmatched. The CDR3 is CASSVLGQGALEQFF. The CDR3 DNA reads TGTGCCAGCAGTGTTCTGGGACAGGGGGCGCTTGAGCAGTTCTTC.

DNA for the CDR3: TGTGCCAGCAGCCTAGAGGAGCCTGGATCACATGGGCAGTTCTTC. Translating it yields CASSLEEPGSHGQFF. The V and J genes are TRBV9 and TRBJ2-1, with D uncertain. This CDR3 has 15 amino acids. V was trimmed by 4 bases and J by 12 bases, leaving 23 bases between them. Per the germline V gene, CDR1 is SGDLS and CDR2 is YYNGEE.

The sample holds a few counts of this clonotype. V is TRBV4-1 and J is TRBJ2-2, with D possibly being TRBD2 (5 bases). This CDR3 contains 16 residues. Germline CDR1 MGHRA, CDR2 YSYEKL. The germline V and J ends were trimmed by 4 bases and 0 bases, with 12 bases remaining between them. In nucleotides, the CDR3 is TGCGCCAGCAGCCTGAATACCGGGACGAACACCGGGGAGCTGTTTTTT. Encoded protein: CASSLNTGTNTGELFF.

This clonotype was observed many times. This rearrangement joins TRBV9 to TRBJ1-1, with no clear D. This CDR3 spans 16 amino acids. V was pared by 2 bases and J by 1 base, with 15 bases between. Germline CDR1 reads SGDLS; CDR2 reads YYNGEE. The CDR3 nucleotides read TGTGCCAGCAGCGTTATCACGGGGAGAGGGAACACTGAAGCTTTCTTT. This encodes CASSVITGRGNTEAFF. The entire variable domain, with the rest obtained from reference TRBV9 and TRBJ1-1, is as follows: DSGVTQTPKHLITATGQRVTLRCSPRSGDLSVYWYQQSLDQGLQFLIQYYNGEERAKGNILERFSAQQFPDLHSELNLSSLELGDSALYFCASSVITGRGNTEAFFGQGTRLTVV.

This clonotype was found many times. The V gene is TRBV4-3, the J gene TRBJ1-5; D ambiguous. Per germline, CDR1 LGHNA and CDR2 YSLEER. V lost 4 bases and J lost 1, with 2 bases in between. This CDR3 is built from 12 residues. The chain's CDR3 is CASSRSNQPQHF. CDR3 nucleotide sequence: TGCGCCAGCAGCCGGAGCAATCAGCCCCAGCATTTT.

This chain connects TRBV20-1 to TRBJ2-3, with 12 bases fitting TRBD2. Looked up from germline, CDR1 is DFQATT and CDR2 is SNEGSKA (reference sequence). This CDR3 has 16 residues. With V trimmed by 3 bases and J by 5 bases, 9 bases remained unmatched. The CDR3 DNA follows: TGCAGTGCTAGTCTGCTAGCGGGAGGGCTTAAAGATACGCAGTATTTT. As protein: CSASLLAGGLKDTQYF.

The J gene is TRBJ1-4, the V gene TRBV7-9; possible D gene TRBD1, 5 bases. The CDR3 has 15 residues. Germline CDR1 is SEHNR and CDR2 is FQNEAQ (reference sequence). With 3 bases removed from V and 5 bases from J, the gap between germline ends came to 13 bases. CDR3 bases: TGTGCCAGCAGCTTTACCGGGACGGACAATGAAAAACTGTTTTTT. Translated, it gives CASSFTGTDNEKLFF.

This clonotype is medium-sized by share. This chain joins TRBV12-3 or TRBV12-4 and TRBJ2-1; D unresolved. Trimming removed 7 bases at V and 5 bases at J, with 9 bases between. The CDR3 extends over 12 amino acids. The CDR3 DNA follows: TGTGCCAGCAAAGAAACCAACAATGAGCAGTTCTTC. This sequence encodes CASKETNNEQFF.

This clonotype was seen many times. V is TRBV20-1 and J is TRBJ1-4; no reliable D call. V was cut by 7 bases and J by 3 bases, with 12 bases left in between. Germline CDR1 DFQATT, CDR2 SNEGSKA (reference sequence). The CDR3 runs 13 residues. This CDR3 reads CSVAAGSNEKLFF. The DNA for the CDR3 is TGCAGTGTAGCGGCCGGATCTAATGAAAAACTGTTTTTT.

By share, this clonotype counts as medium-sized (0.01 to 0.1%). The chain carries TRBV12-3 or TRBV12-4 and TRBJ2-1; either TRBD1 or TRBD2 may supply D (5 bases each). V lost 1 base and J lost 12, with 19 bases in between. The CDR3 contains 15 residues. CDR3 nucleotides: TGTGCCAGCAGTTTAGGGCAGGGTGGGCCCCGGGGGCAGTTCTTC. It is translated as CASSLGQGGPRGQFF.

Ten or more counts support this clonotype. The J gene is TRBJ2-3, the V gene TRBV7-9; 11 bases map to TRBD1. CDR3 length: 14 residues. V shed 6 bases and J 4 bases; nucleotides not matched to a gene: 3. Germline values: CDR1 SEHNR, CDR2 FQNEAQ (reference sequence). The CDR3 sequence: CASSPGQGADTQYF. CDR3 nucleotide sequence: TGTGCCAGCAGTCCGGGACAGGGGGCAGATACGCAGTATTTT.

This clonotype appeared many times. This chain links TRBV5-1 with TRBJ2-3; no firm D call. CDR3 length: 14 residues. V lost 2 bases and J lost 4, with 11 bases in between. Germline lookup yields CDR1 SGHRS and CDR2 YFSETQ. CDR3 DNA sequence: TGCGCCAGCAGCTTCCTACGCGACCCAGATACGCAGTATTTT. Its protein is CASSFLRDPDTQYF.

This clonotype came up many times. The rearrangement uses TRBV12-3 or TRBV12-4 and TRBJ1-1; D uncertain. The CDR3 consists of 13 residues. V was shortened by 6 bases and J by 2 bases, with 10 bases between the two germline ends. The chain's CDR3 is CASRAPENTEAFF. The CDR3 nucleotides read TGTGCCAGCAGAGCCCCAGAAAACACTGAAGCTTTCTTT.

The chain combines TRBV12-5 with TRBJ2-1, with TRBD2 identical over 13 bases. Per germline, CDR1 LGHNT and CDR2 FRNRAP. After removal of 1 base from V and 6 bases from J, the junction contained 3 bases not matched to a gene. The CDR3 sequence is 16 residues long. CDR3: CASGLATSGRANEQFF. In DNA form, the CDR3 reads TGTGCTAGTGGTTTGGCCACTAGCGGGAGGGCCAATGAGCAGTTCTTC. Full variable domain (outside the CDR3, taken from reference TRBV12-5 and TRBJ2-1): DARVTQTPRHKVTEMGQEVTMRCQPILGHNTVFWYRQTMMQGLELLAYFRNRAPLDDSGMPKDRFSAEMPDATLATLKIQPSEPRDSAVYFCASGLATSGRANEQFFGPGTRLTVL.

This clonotype was recorded at least ten times. The chain combines TRBV12-3 or TRBV12-4 with TRBJ2-1; 10 bases match TRBD1. The CDR3 consists of 15 residues. V lost 6 bases and J lost 6; bases outside the gene matches: 8. The CDR3, as DNA: TGTGCCAGCAGCCCACTCAGGACAGGGGGCAATGAGCAGTTCTTC. Translated: CASSPLRTGGNEQFF.

At least ten counts were recorded for this clonotype. The chain is built from TRBV20-1 and TRBJ2-3, with D perhaps TRBD2 (6 bases). This CDR3 region has 19 residues. V gave up 0 bases and J gave up 0 bases, with 22 bases separating them. The germline V gene has CDR1 DFQATT and CDR2 SNEGSKA (reference sequence). In nucleotides, the CDR3 is TGCAGTGCTAGAGAGTTCTGGCGGGACCCAGATGTTAGCACAGATACGCAGTATTTT. It specifies CSAREFWRDPDVSTDTQYF.

This clonotype was counted at least ten times. This chain connects TRBV6-2 or TRBV6-3 to TRBJ2-1; D is perhaps TRBD1 or TRBD2 (6 bases each). The CDR3 consists of 15 residues. The germline V and J ends were trimmed by 9 bases and 7 bases, with 22 bases remaining between them. CDR1 is MNHEY and CDR2 is SVGEGT in the germline V gene. CDR3: CASRNGEQGRNEQFF. Here the CDR3 DNA reads TGTGCCAGTAGGAACGGGGAGCAGGGGAGGAATGAGCAGTTCTTC.

This clonotype was recorded many times. The chain uses TRBV6-1 and TRBJ2-7; possible D gene TRBD1, 6 bases. Trimming removed 6 bases from V and 7 bases from J, with 19 bases in between. The CDR3 has 14 amino acids. Germline V CDR1 and CDR2: MNHNS, SASEGT. For the CDR3, the DNA is TGTGCCAGCAGACCACAGGGTATCATAGGGGAGCAGTACTTC. It translates to CASRPQGIIGEQYF.